One T cell receptor beta chain is described in this entry. These data are taken from a study of T cells in Graves' hyperthyroidism and ophthalmopathy. Using RNA transcripts as the source, TCR beta CDR3 regions were amplified. A first-round RT-PCR of the TCR CDR3 used the HTBI primer set. In TCRdb, the multiplex PCR reads were re-called with MiXCR into one record per CDR3 protein. The table records approximately 360,000 distinct CDR3 sequences, around a quarter of them present only once. Isolation of PBMCs was performed on around 10 ml fresh peripheral blood. Germline assignment: CDR1 SGHRS and CDR2 YFSETQ. The CDR3 has 12 residues. V gave up 5 bases and J gave up 2 bases, with 8 bases separating them.

This clonotype was obtained from a man aged 45 to 65 with Graves' hyperthyroidism. The sample taken for sequencing was blood. This chain connects TRBV5-1 to TRBJ2-7, with no clear D. CDR3: CASRGITYEQYF. The CDR3 bases are TGCGCCAGCAGAGGAATCACCTACGAGCAGTACTTC.